This TCR beta chain is from a study of T cell responses to AZD1222 COVID-19 vaccine (dated by TCRdb to the early 2020s). Broadly, across the study: TCR sequencing covered fewer than 250 trial participants: 200 to 220 given two doses of AZD1222 and around 26 given two doses of MenACWY control vaccine. Trial participants were enrolled by age into subgroups of 18-55, 56-69 and 70-plus years, and roughly 150, 30 and 60 TCR-sequenced participants, respectively, were included in these subgroups.

With regard to this clone: Its antigen remains unidentified. No base qualities exist here, and no much larger clone lies one base off it.

Overall results and qualifications from the work: Because no samples from the day 14 peak response were available, repertoires could be characterized only after the peak T cell response. After two AZD1222 doses, spike-specific TCR breadth and depth were significantly higher than at day 0 and than in MenACWY recipients. Reportedly, almost half of the unique spike-specific TCRs recognized epitopes lying outside the regions that are mutated in the B.1.351 and B.1.1.7 variants. Participants were mostly white British, with more females than males. The authors suggested clonal diversity may have been underestimated. The whole spike protein was spanned by vaccine-associated CD4 TCRs, and dominant responses were seen in regions 160-218 and 743-854. In the small 56-69-year group, the increase in depth fell short of significance, most likely because of low power. Conclusions about previously exposed vaccinees were limited because only a handful of AZD1222 recipients were SARS-CoV-2 seropositive at baseline.

The CDR3 regions of human TCRbeta chains were analyzed by immunosequencing. On the authors' methods: Repertoire TCRs were checked for matches against a reference library of SARS-CoV-2-specific TCRs that had been generated using the MIRA antigen-specificity platform. Breadth was defined as the fraction of unique TCRs that were SARS-CoV-2-associated. Depth was defined as the fraction of total T cells that were SARS-CoV-2-associated. Using the MIRA data, each spike-specific TCR was assigned both to the spike region to which the TCR was reactive and to a CD4 or CD8 class. Log10-transformed breadth and depth values were compared by one-way ANOVA with Sidak's multiple comparisons tests. TCRdb carries this immuneACCESS record with in-frame sequences only. Its versions omit some clonotypes, under half of them owing to an unresolved V gene in the studies checked, with the rest unexplained. The DNA gave D and trimming, while V, J and clone size come from that table. For this sample there are 70,000 to 95,000 clones; about 86% appear just once. The ten largest make up roughly 6% of the sample.

Sample time point, as interpreted from the label and publication: about 28 days (+/-7) after the second vaccine dose. AZD1222 recipients whose second dose came at about 4 weeks and those whose second dose came at about 12 weeks were combined into one group, since spike-specific TCR depth and breadth did not differ between the two schedules. Vaccinee samples came from UK trials COV001 and COV002, including a single-blind randomized controlled phase 2/3 trial of AZD1222 (ChAdOx1 nCoV-19) in healthy adults. Trial participant PBMC samples were collected at day 0 and day 28 after the second dose for TCRbeta chain sequencing. CDR3 length: 21 amino acids, cysteine to phenylalanine. Here the CDR3 DNA is all that survives: 63 bases in frame from base 1. Taken from the germline V gene, the CDR1 and CDR2 loops are MNHEY and SVGEGT. V is cut back by 2 bases and J by 0 bases, with 15 bases in the junction unmatched.

The rearrangement joined TRBV6-2 or TRBV6-3 to TRBJ2-4, and TRBD2 aligns with 11 junction nucleotides. This TCR was sampled from an adult who received the AZD1222 COVID-19 vaccine. The source material was peripheral blood, sampled 28 days after the second AZD1222 dose. The CDR3 has the sequence CASSYGTSGWSYVSAKNIQYF. The DNA sequence is as follows: TGTGCCAGCAGTTACGGGACTAGCGGATGGAGCTACGTCTCAGCCAAAAACATTCAGTACTTC.